Listed below are T cell receptor beta chains from one sample, sequenced in a study of identical twins. TCRdb re-called the 5' RACE reads through MiXCR, storing one row per CDR3 protein. The sample lists over 550,000 distinct CDR3 sequences, about 7% occurring once. These data were likewise used in another study, on yellow fever vaccine responses in identical twins.

Sequencing was carried out using PBMCs. These TCRs come from a woman aged 18-29 years in good health. CDR3s include the opening cysteine and the closing phenylalanine or tryptophan. A D gene is named only where the DNA matches it firmly. Not all rows give a size; the values are once, few, many and, for expanded clones, a class.

clone size	V gene	J gene	D gene	CDR3 DNA	CDR3 protein
-	TRBV10-3	TRBJ2-3	-	TGTGCCATCACGGAGGGGGCGACAGATACGCAGTATTTT	CAITEGATDTQYF
few	TRBV15	TRBJ2-1	-	TGTGCCACCAGCAGAGATGTGTCGTACAATGAGCAGTTCTTC	CATSRDVSYNEQFF
few	TRBV24-1	TRBJ2-3	-	TGTGCCACCAGTGATGCTGACAGGACAGATACGCAGTATTTT	CATSDADRTDTQYF
many	TRBV5-1	TRBJ2-2	-	TGCGCCAGCAGCTTGCCTCTAAACACCGGGGAGCTGTTTTTT	CASSLPLNTGELFF
-	TRBV9	TRBJ1-1	-	TGTGCCAGCAGCGTAGCGGACAGCACAAACACTGAAGCTTTCTTT	CASSVADSTNTEAFF
few	TRBV6-6	TRBJ2-5	-	TGTGCCAGCGGGGCGGGGGCCCTAGCGACCCAGTACTTC	CASGAGALATQYF
many	TRBV15	TRBJ1-5	-	TGTGCCACCAGCAGAGATCAGGGTCAGCCCCAGCATTTT	CATSRDQGQPQHF
-	TRBV28	TRBJ1-5	-	TGTGCCAGCAGTCCACCTGGGGGAGGCCAAGGATCTCAGCATTTT	CASSPPGGGQGSQHF
few	TRBV28	TRBJ2-4	-	TGTGCCAGCGGTAGACCGACCCTTATAGCCAAAAACATTCAGTACTTC	CASGRPTLIAKNIQYF
-	TRBV24-1	TRBJ2-2	-	TGTGCCACCAGGAGGACAGATAACACCGGGGAGCTGTTTTTT	CATRRTDNTGELFF
few	TRBV5-1	TRBJ2-4	TRBD1	TGCGCCAGCTCCAAGCGGACAGGGGAAAGTACCAAAAACATTCAGTACTTC	CASSKRTGESTKNIQYF
few	TRBV7-9	TRBJ2-2	-	TGTGCCAGCAGCTTTGGGGGGCAACCGAACACCGGGGAGCTGTTTTTT	CASSFGGQPNTGELFF
few	TRBV18	TRBJ2-3	TRBD1	TGTGCCAGCTCATATCGGGACAGCAGCACAGATACGCAGTATTTT	CASSYRDSSTDTQYF
few	TRBV5-4	TRBJ2-1	TRBD1	TGTGCCAGCAGCTTGAGGTCCCACAGGGGGCTCTCTAGTGATAGCTCCTACAATGAGCAGTTCTTC	CASSLRSHRGLSSDSSYNEQFF
few	TRBV5-1	TRBJ2-3	-	TGCGCCAGCAGCTTTCCCCCTCCCGCAGATACGCAGTATTTT	CASSFPPPADTQYF
-	TRBV6-1	TRBJ2-1	-	TGTGCCAGCATGAGGGGGGAAAACAATGAGCAGTTCTTC	CASMRGENNEQFF
few	TRBV5-1	TRBJ2-1	-	TGCGCCAGCAGCCCCCAGGGGAAAAGGAATGAGCAGTTCTTC	CASSPQGKRNEQFF
-	TRBV4-1	TRBJ2-1	-	TGCGCCAGCAGCCAAGTGGGCGACTTTCCATACAATGAGCAGTTCTTC	CASSQVGDFPYNEQFF
-	TRBV6-1	TRBJ2-3	TRBD2	TGTGCCAGCCGGGGACTAGCGGGACGCAGCACAGATACGCAGTATTTT	CASRGLAGRSTDTQYF
-	TRBV12-3/TRBV12-4	TRBJ2-5	TRBD2	TGTGCCAGCAGCTCCGTTCTAGCGGGAGGGGTTATCGGAGAGACCCAGTACTTC	CASSSVLAGGVIGETQYF
many	TRBV20-1	TRBJ2-5	-	TGCAGTGCTAGAGGGACAACTCAAGAGACCCAGTACTTC	CSARGTTQETQYF
few	TRBV5-1	TRBJ2-1	-	TGCGCCAGCAGCTCAACGGGACCCTCGTTTCTTGAGCAGTTCTTC	CASSSTGPSFLEQFF